This T cell receptor beta chain was identified during a study of blood T cell repertoires in COVID-19. On the study more broadly: PBMCs, B-cell-depleted T cells, or T cells provided the cDNA or gDNA that made up the material.

Original handling: From reference gene primer amplification, estimates of nucleated cell counts were derived. Only in-frame clones appear in the TCRdb table, and some are missing; sequencing was by immunoSEQ multiplex PCR. V and J calls and clone size are given by that table; D and trimming were obtained from the DNA. This table has more than 65,000 clones, around 80% appearing once. Germline-derived CDR1 and CDR2 are WNHNN and SYGVQD (reference sequence). The V segment lost 2 bases and the J segment 2 bases; nucleotides outside the gene matches: 7. The CDR3 consists of 17 residues. The sequence came from a woman aged 65 to 85 with acute or convalescent COVID-19. The rearrangement uses TRBV10-1 and TRBJ2-3; 10 bases map to TRBD2. Sequenced: peripheral blood. For the CDR3, the DNA is TGCGCCAGCAGTGAGGTAGCGGGAGGTCCTCTCACAGATACGCAGTATTTT. Its translation is CASSEVAGGPLTDTQYF.